A single sample gave rise to the 13 T cell receptor beta chains below, sequenced in a study of memory CD4+ T cells and cytomegalovirus serostatus. Method: immunoSEQ multiplex PCR; TCRdb's copy keeps in-frame clones and lacks some. The sample has 50,000 to 60,000 clones; approximately 82% are singletons. Single viable CD3+CD4+CD8-CD45RO+ cells were sorted as the memory CD4+ T cells. The sequencing sample was made of memory CD4+ T cells from blood. The receptors were sampled from an adult in good health and CMV-seropositive.

This clone was picked up one time. Additional DNA sequences in this sample encode the identical CDR3. The chain links TRBV5-1 to TRBJ1-1; 7 nucleotides line up with TRBD1. The length of the CDR3 is 14 residues. The germline V gene has CDR1 SGHRS and CDR2 YFSETQ. V lost 3 bases and J lost 1; bases outside the gene matches: 3. The CDR3 sequence is CASSSQGRNTEAFF. The CDR3 DNA follows: TGCGCCAGCAGCTCACAGGGGAGGAACACTGAAGCTTTCTTT.

This clone was seen only once. The rearrangement joins TRBV7-2 to TRBJ1-2; D is perhaps TRBD1 (5 bases). Deletions cut 3 bases from V and 4 bases from J, with 9 bases between. The CDR3 covers 13 residues. Germline V gives CDR1 SGHTA, CDR2 FQGNSA. CDR3 nucleotide sequence: TGTGCCAGCAGCTTGACAGAGCGCTATGGCTACACCTTC. Translating it yields CASSLTERYGYTF.

V usage is TRBV18 and J usage is TRBJ2-5, with D perhaps TRBD1 (6 bases). V was shortened by 2 bases and J by 5 bases, with 12 bases between the two germline ends. Germline CDR1 reads KGHSH; CDR2 reads LQKENI. This CDR3 has 14 amino acids. The CDR3 loop is CASSPGPQGETQYF. The CDR3 DNA reads TGTGCCAGCTCACCAGGGCCCCAGGGGGAGACCCAGTACTTC.

The chain links TRBV5-4 to TRBJ2-6; 7 bases fit TRBD1. Germline loops: CDR1 SGHNT, CDR2 YYREEE (reference sequence). The trim removed 4 bases at V and 0 bases at J, leaving 1 base unmatched. This CDR3 contains 15 residues. This CDR3 is CASSRTGSGANVLTF. In DNA, the CDR3 is TGTGCCAGCAGCAGGACAGGCTCTGGGGCCAACGTCCTGACTTTC.

The table lists this clone with a few counts. V and J are TRBV4-3 and TRBJ2-2; D is possibly TRBD2 (6 bases). Germline V CDR1 and CDR2: LGHNA, YSLEER. Deletions cut 4 bases from V and 6 bases from J, with 18 bases between. The CDR3 has 16 residues. CDR3 bases: TGCGCCAGCAGCCCATACGCGGACCCGGGGGCCGGGGAGCTGTTTTTT. It codes for CASSPYADPGAGELFF.

The chain recombines TRBV7-2 with TRBJ1-1; no clear D gene. The germline V gene has CDR1 SGHTA and CDR2 FQGNSA. The CDR3 runs to 14 residues. Deletions cut 5 bases from V and 1 base from J, with 11 bases between. The CDR3 coding sequence is TGTGCCAGCAGCGCCTGGGCAACGAACACTGAAGCTTTCTTT. It yields the protein CASSAWATNTEAFF.

The chain couples TRBV7-2 to TRBJ2-7; 9 bases agree with TRBD2. Germline CDR1 is SGHTA and CDR2 is FQGNSA. V was pared by 4 bases and J by 7 bases, with 14 bases of the junction left unmatched. The CDR3 has 16 amino acids. The CDR3 region is CASSSLAGSGSGEQYF. The CDR3 nucleotides are TGTGCCAGCAGCTCCCTTGCGGGTAGCGGGAGCGGGGAGCAGTACTTC. Based on the CDR3 plus reference TRBV7-2 and TRBJ2-7, the full variable domain is GAGVSQSPSNKVTEKGKDVELRCDPISGHTALYWYRQSLGQGLEFLIYFQGNSAPDKSGLPSDRFSAERTGGSVSTLTIQRTQQEDSAVYLCASSSLAGSGSGEQYFGPGTRLTVT.

The V gene is TRBV11-2, the J gene TRBJ2-7, with D perhaps TRBD1 (6 bases). Germline CDR1 reads SGHAT; CDR2 reads FQNNGV. The CDR3 loop spans 17 amino acids. Trimming shortened V by 1 base and J by 5 bases, and 21 bases separated the two germline ends. The CDR3 DNA reads as TGTGCCAGCAGCTTAGTTAAAACCGGGACACTCGGAAACGAGCAGTACTTC. Residues: CASSLVKTGTLGNEQYF.

This chain joins TRBV7-9 and TRBJ2-1; tentative D call: TRBD2 (6 bases). The CDR3 is 15 residues long. Germline CDR1 and CDR2: SEHNR and FQNEAQ (reference sequence). Trimming pared 6 bases from V and 9 bases from J, leaving 21 bases between. This CDR3 is CASRHRDSRMGEQFF. As DNA, the CDR3 is TGTGCCAGCAGACACCGGGACTCTAGAATGGGTGAGCAGTTCTTC.

The chain combines TRBV4-3 with TRBJ1-2; D is ambiguous. In germline, CDR1 is LGHNA, CDR2 YSLEER. V was clipped by 1 base and J by 1 base, with 7 bases between them. The CDR3 runs to 14 residues. CDR3 bases: TGCGCCAGCAGCCAAGGCGTTGTTAACTATGGCTACACCTTC. Its translation: CASSQGVVNYGYTF.

This clone turned up a few times. V usage is TRBV6-6 and J usage is TRBJ1-6; 7 nucleotides align to TRBD1. J was trimmed by 7 bases and V by 2 bases; bases with no gene match: 8. The V gene's germline CDR1 is MNHNY and CDR2 SVGAGI (reference sequence). This CDR3 contains 16 residues. The DNA for the CDR3 is TGTGCCAGCAGTTACGGCGGGGGACAGATAAATTCACCCCTCCACTTT. Translation gives CASSYGGGQINSPLHF.

This chain uses TRBV27 with TRBJ2-7; D ambiguous. Germline V CDR1 and CDR2: MNHEY, SMNVEV (reference sequence). The CDR3 covers 13 residues. Trimming took 2 bases from V and 2 from J, leaving 7 bases between them. The CDR3 DNA sequence: TGTGCCAGCAGTTTAAAGCCAGCCTACGAGCAGTACTTC. This codes for CASSLKPAYEQYF.

In regard to this clone: One junction end disagrees with the germline gene, perhaps due to a read error. Other DNA sequences in this specimen translate into the identical CDR3. The chain couples TRBV5-6 to TRBJ1-2; maybe TRBD1 (6 bases). Germline CDR1 is SGHDT and CDR2 is YYEEEE. The CDR3 covers 14 residues. This chain's CDR3 is CASSLPGVGYGYTF. The DNA for the CDR3 is TGTGCCAGCAGCTTGCCAGGGGTGGGCTATGGCTACACCTTT.